This T cell receptor (beta chain) derives from a study of follicular helper T cells after annual influenza vaccination. Regarding the study as a whole: Yearly vaccinations repeatedly recalled conserved clonotypes in ICOS+CD38+ cTfh. ICOS-CD38- cTfh most often held earlier Day 7 ICOS+CD38+ clones.

The time point: 2013-2014 season, 7 days after vaccination. Each time point used about 35 to 110 mL of blood. Data came from immunoSEQ multiplex PCR; TCRdb stores just in-frame clones and leaves some out. This sample yields 9,000 or so clones, of which 83% are seen a single time; around 3.1% belongs to the top ten. For this clone: Its target is unknown.

The input for sequencing was CXCR5+ CD38- circulating T follicular helper cells from blood, taken 7 days after influenza vaccination. As to subset: circulating Tfh, non-naive CD4+CXCR5+PD-1+ (ICOS+CD38+ or ICOS-CD38-). The TCR was taken from an adult who received the influenza vaccine.

CDR3 sequence (DNA): TGTGCCACCAGCAGAGATGGGGGGTCCGGTAATTCACCCCTCCACTTT. This encodes CATSRDGGSGNSPLHF. The genes are TRBV15 and TRBJ1-6, with D possibly TRBD1 on 5 matching bases. Looked up from germline, CDR1 is LNHNV and CDR2 is YYDKDF (reference sequence). Trimming took off 0 bases at V and 6 bases at J, with 12 bases between the two ends. This CDR3 has 16 amino acids. The full variable domain, in which reference TRBV15 and TRBJ1-6 provide the parts outside the CDR3, is DAMVIQNPRYQVTQFGKPVTLSCSQTLNHNVMYWYQQKSSQAPKLLFHYYDKDFNNEADTPDNFQSRRPNTSFCFLDIRSPGLGDTAMYLCATSRDGGSGNSPLHFGNGTRLTVT.